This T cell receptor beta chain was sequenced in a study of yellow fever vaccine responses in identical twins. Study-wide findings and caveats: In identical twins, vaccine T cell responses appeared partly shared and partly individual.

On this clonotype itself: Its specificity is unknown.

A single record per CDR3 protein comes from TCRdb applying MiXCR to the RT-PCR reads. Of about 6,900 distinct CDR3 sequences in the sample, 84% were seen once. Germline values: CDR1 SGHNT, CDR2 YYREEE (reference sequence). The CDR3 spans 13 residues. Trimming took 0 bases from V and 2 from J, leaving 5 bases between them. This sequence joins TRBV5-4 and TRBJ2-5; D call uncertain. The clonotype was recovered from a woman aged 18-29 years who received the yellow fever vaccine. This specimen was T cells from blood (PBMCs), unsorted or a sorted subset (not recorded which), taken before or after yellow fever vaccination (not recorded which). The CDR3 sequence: CASSLEEQETQYF. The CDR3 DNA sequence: TGTGCCAGCAGCTTGGAGGAGCAAGAGACCCAGTACTTC.